A selection of T cell receptor beta chains follows, all from one sample in a study of blood T cells in healthy people across ages. From the 5' RACE reads, TCRdb called clonotypes with MiXCR, one entry per CDR3 protein. The sample shows about 1,500,000 distinct CDR3 sequences, 42% of them seen only once. Sequenced material: blood. Receptor source: a young woman in good health. The CDR3 runs from the conserved cysteine through the conserved F or W. D genes are given only for firm matches. Part of the rows lack a size; the others show once, few, many or a class for expanded clones.

v_gene	j_gene	d_gene	len	abundance	CDR3aa
TRBV9	TRBJ2-1	TRBD1	15	.	CASSALDRVGNEQFF
TRBV7-9	TRBJ1-5	TRBD1	18	many	CASDKGQGARSGNQPQHF
TRBV4-2	TRBJ1-1	.	14	.	CASSRTLVVTEAFF
TRBV11-2	TRBJ2-7	TRBD2	15	few	CASSPGTSLPYEQYF
TRBV9	TRBJ2-5	.	14	few	CASSEVLGQETQYF
TRBV12-3/TRBV12-4	TRBJ1-5	TRBD1	13	few	CASTEQGNQPQHF
TRBV18	TRBJ2-1	.	14	.	CAISRQGPSDEQFF
TRBV29-1	TRBJ2-7	TRBD1	12	.	CSVGDRDYEQYF
TRBV12-3/TRBV12-4	TRBJ1-2	.	16	few	CASSLSGYSDNYGYTF
TRBV20-1	TRBJ2-3	.	14	.	CSARVGSSTDTQYF
TRBV5-1	TRBJ2-1	.	14	.	CASSPGGQAWEQFF
TRBV27	.	TRBD2	17	.	CASSRPRSGSSLNEQYF
TRBV24-1	TRBJ1-1	.	13	.	CATSGQGGTEAFF
TRBV6-5	TRBJ1-2	TRBD1	15	few	CASSIRTGADYGYTF
TRBV29-1	TRBJ2-5	.	11	.	CSVLRWDERYF
TRBV20-1	TRBJ1-5	.	12	.	CRVGVGNQPQHF
TRBV6-5	TRBJ1-1	.	13	few	CASIEGVNTEAFF
TRBV6-5	TRBJ2-2	.	13	.	CASSTWEAGELFF